The T cell receptor beta chain described here comes from a study of identical twins (dated by TCRdb to between 2015 and 2016). Background for the entire study: TCR alpha and beta repertoires from monozygotic twins, unrelated adults of various ages and cord blood were deep-sequenced to test whether fetal clonotypes persist. To rule out contamination, the twin experiments were replicated at different times with different library preparation protocols. The paper as a whole reports these results and caveats: In monozygotic twins, recombination models systematically underestimated out-of-frame TCR alpha sharing, but the models matched the sharing seen between unrelated individuals. The excess sharing between twins in beta out-of-frame sequences was weaker because fewer shared sequences reduced the signal-to-noise ratio. Invariant T cells such as MAIT and iNKT could partly confound zero-insertion analyses, though diverse VJ usage argued against this for most clonotypes. Out-of-frame TCR alpha sequences shared between twins showed an excess of low generation-probability sequences compared with coincidental sharing between unrelated individuals. Because the same donors could not be followed over many years, the conclusions relied on cross-sectional statistical analysis. Fewer insertions were carried by abundant cord blood beta clonotypes, a similar but weaker trend appeared in young adult naive repertoires, and no such trend appeared in memory repertoires.

The receptor library was made with 5' RACE. Sequenced on an Illumina HiSeq 2000. A universal primer binding site was added through template switching, and the final cDNA carried a unique molecular identifier so that TCR cDNA molecules could be counted accurately. First-strand cDNA for TCR alpha and beta chains was synthesized from specific primers in the conserved constant-segment region. To control for contamination, every cDNA library was double barcoded, receiving both a SMART-Mk sample barcode and Illumina barcodes. Two successive PCR steps introduced TruSeq adapter sequences along with Illumina sample barcodes. TCR alpha and beta cDNA libraries were sequenced on the Illumina HiSeq platform with custom primers. Processing in the source paper ran as follows. MiGEC processed the raw reads to extract unique molecular identifiers, while MiXCR was used to determine the CDR3 positions. For each individual, recombination models were inferred using an EM algorithm with the repgenHMM and IGoR tools. The analysis of shared clonotypes was done with the tcR package in R, with sharing normalized by the product of cloneset sizes. To study raw recombination free of thymic and clonal selection effects, out-of-frame nonproductive sequences were analyzed. TCRdb itself trimmed the public reads at Q25 with fastp, ran MiXCR and retained productive beta chains. Here each entry gathers all rows of one CDR3 protein and keeps the most common genes and DNA. In this record, the V and J calls reflect TCRdb's handling and not the investigators' own analysis. The sample table shows nearly 900,000 distinct CDR3 sequences, and roughly an eighth are seen once. Clones ranked in the top ten supply around 1.6% of the sample.

Only healthy Caucasian donors were included. Three pairs of female monozygotic twins, all aged roughly 18 to 29 years, made up the twin cohort. The RNA used for TCR libraries was isolated from peripheral blood mononuclear cells. Regarding this clonotype: Its binding antigen is unknown. No per-base quality is available; no much larger clone lies one base away.

CDR1 and CDR2 (MNHEY, SVGAGI) derive from the germline V gene. Trimming takes 1 base off V and 2 bases off J; junction bases not matched to a gene: 3. The CDR3 sequence holds 16 residues, the cysteine and phenylalanine included. Only the CDR3 portion is preserved as DNA: 48 bases, with reading frame beginning at the first base. This same sample was also part of a study on yellow fever vaccine responses in identical twins. As the second paper documents: The authors reported that the T cell response to vaccination in identical twins appeared partly convergent and partly personalized. The study precisely tracked vaccine-responding T cell clones in identical twins.

This chain joins TRBV6-5 to TRBJ2-1, with TRBD2 identical over 9 junction bases. Material for sequencing was PBMCs. The origin of this receptor is a woman aged 18-30 years in good health. The CDR3 protein is CASSYWWTSAYNEQFF. The DNA is TGTGCCAGCAGTTACTGGTGGACTAGCGCCTACAATGAGCAGTTCTTC.